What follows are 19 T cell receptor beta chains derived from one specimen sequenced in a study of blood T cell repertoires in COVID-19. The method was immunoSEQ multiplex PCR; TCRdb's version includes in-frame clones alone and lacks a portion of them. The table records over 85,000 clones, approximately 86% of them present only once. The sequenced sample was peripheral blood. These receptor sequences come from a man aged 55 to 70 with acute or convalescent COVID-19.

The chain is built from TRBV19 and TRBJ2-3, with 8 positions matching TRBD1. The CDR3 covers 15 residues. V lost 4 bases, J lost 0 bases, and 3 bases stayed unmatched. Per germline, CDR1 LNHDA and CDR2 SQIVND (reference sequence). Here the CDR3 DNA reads TGTGCCAGTAGTACTACAGGGGGAAGCACAGATACGCAGTATTTT. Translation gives CASSTTGGSTDTQYF. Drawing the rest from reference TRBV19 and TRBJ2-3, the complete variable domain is DGGITQSPKYLFRKEGQNVTLSCEQNLNHDAMYWYRQDPGQGLRLIYYSQIVNDFQKGDIAEGYSVSREKKESFPLTVTSAQKNPTAFYLCASSTTGGSTDTQYFGPGTRLTVL.

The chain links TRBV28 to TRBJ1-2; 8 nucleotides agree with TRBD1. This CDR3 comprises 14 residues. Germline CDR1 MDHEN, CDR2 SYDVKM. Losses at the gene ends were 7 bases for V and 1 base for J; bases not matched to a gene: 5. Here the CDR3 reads CASIKTGVNYGYTF. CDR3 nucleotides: TGTGCCAGCATCAAGACAGGGGTTAACTATGGCTACACCTTC.

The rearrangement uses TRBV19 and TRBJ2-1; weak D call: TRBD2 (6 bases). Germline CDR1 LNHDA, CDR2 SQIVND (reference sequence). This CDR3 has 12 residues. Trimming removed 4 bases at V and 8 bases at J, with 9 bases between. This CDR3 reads CASSTAGYEQFF. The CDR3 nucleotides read TGTGCCAGTAGTACGGCGGGGTATGAGCAGTTCTTC.

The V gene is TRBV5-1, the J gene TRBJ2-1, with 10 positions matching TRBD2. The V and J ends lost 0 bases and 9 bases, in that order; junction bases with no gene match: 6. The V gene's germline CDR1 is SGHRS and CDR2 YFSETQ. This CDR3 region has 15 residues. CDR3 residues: CASSLVLAGVSEQFF. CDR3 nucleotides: TGCGCCAGCAGCTTGGTGCTAGCGGGGGTTTCTGAGCAGTTCTTC.

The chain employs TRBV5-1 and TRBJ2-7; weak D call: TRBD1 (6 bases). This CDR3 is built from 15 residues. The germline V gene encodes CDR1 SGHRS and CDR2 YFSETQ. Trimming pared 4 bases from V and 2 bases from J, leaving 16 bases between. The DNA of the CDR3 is TGCGCCAGCAGCGCTGGACGGCAGGGGACCTACGAGCAGTACTTC. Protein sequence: CASSAGRQGTYEQYF.

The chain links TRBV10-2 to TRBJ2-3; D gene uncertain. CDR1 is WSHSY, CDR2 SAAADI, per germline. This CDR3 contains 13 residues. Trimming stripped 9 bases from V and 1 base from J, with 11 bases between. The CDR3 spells CASTLRRTDTQYF. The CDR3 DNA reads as TGCGCCAGTACCTTGCGGCGCACAGATACGCAGTATTTT.

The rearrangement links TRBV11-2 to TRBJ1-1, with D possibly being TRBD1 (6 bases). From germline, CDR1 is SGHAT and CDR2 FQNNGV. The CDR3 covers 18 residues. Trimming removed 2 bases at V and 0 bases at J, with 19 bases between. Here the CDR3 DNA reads TGTGCCAGCAGCTTATTCGTGGGCGGGGGCCGAATGAACACTGAAGCTTTCTTT. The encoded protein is CASSLFVGGGRMNTEAFF.

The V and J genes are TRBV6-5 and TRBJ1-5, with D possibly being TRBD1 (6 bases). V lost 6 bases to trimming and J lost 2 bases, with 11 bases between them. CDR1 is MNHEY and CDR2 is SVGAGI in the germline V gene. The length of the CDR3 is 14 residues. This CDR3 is CASRERQGNQPQHF. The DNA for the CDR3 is TGTGCCAGCAGAGAGAGACAGGGCAATCAGCCCCAGCATTTT.

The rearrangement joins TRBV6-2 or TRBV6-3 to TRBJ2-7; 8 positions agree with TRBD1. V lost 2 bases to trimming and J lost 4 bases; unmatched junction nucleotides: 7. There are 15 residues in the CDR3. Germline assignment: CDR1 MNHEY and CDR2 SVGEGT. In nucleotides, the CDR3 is TGTGCCAGCAGTTACCCGGACAGGGTCTTGTACGAGCAGTACTTC. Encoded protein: CASSYPDRVLYEQYF.

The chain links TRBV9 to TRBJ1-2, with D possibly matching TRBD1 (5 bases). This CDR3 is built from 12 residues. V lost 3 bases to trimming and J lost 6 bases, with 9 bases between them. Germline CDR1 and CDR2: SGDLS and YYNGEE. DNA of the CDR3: TGTGCCAGCAGCGGGGGAGGGGATGGCTACACCTTC. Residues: CASSGGGDGYTF. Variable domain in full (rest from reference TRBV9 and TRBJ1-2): DSGVTQTPKHLITATGQRVTLRCSPRSGDLSVYWYQQSLDQGLQFLIQYYNGEERAKGNILERFSAQQFPDLHSELNLSSLELGDSALYFCASSGGGDGYTFGSGTRLTVV.

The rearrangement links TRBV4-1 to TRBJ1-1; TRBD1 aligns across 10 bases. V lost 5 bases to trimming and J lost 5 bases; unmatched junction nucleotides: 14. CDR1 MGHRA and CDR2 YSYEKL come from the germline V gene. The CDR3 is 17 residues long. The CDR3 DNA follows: TGCGCCAGCAGCGCCGGGACAGGGGCAATACTAGGGACTGAAGCTTTCTTT. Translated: CASSAGTGAILGTEAFF.

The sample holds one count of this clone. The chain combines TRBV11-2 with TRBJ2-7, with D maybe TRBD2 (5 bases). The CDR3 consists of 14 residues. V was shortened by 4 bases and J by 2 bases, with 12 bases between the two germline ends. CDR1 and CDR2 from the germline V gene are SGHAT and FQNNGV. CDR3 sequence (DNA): TGTGCCAGCAGCTCCCCATTGAGGGCCTACGAGCAGTACTTC. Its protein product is CASSSPLRAYEQYF.

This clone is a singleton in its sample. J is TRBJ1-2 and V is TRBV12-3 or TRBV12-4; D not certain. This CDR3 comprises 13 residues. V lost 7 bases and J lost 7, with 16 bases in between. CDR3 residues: CASTPGVLSGYTF. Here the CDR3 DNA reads TGTGCCAGCACCCCCGGGGTTCTCTCTGGCTACACCTTC.

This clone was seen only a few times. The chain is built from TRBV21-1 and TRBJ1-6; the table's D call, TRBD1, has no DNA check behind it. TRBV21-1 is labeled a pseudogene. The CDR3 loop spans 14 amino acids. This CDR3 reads CASRRGTGNSPLHF. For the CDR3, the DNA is TGTGCCAGCAGGAGAGGGACAGGAAATTCACCCCTCCACTTT.

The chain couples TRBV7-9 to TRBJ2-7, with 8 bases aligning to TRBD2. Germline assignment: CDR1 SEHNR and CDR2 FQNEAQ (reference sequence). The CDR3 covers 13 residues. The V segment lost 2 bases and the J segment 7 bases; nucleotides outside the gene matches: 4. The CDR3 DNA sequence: TGTGCCAGCAGCTTAAACCCGGGAGGGGAGCAGTACTTC. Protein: CASSLNPGGEQYF.

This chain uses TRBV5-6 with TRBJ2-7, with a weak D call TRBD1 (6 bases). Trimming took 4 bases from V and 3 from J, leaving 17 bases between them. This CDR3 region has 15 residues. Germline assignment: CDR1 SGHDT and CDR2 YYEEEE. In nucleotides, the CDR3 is TGTGCCAGCAGCCTATCTTTGGGCAGGGGCTACGAGCAGTACTTC. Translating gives CASSLSLGRGYEQYF.

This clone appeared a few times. The CDR3 region is CASSSYSGANVLTF. The CDR3 DNA sequence: TGTGCCAGCTCTAGCTACTCTGGGGCCAACGTCCTGACTTTC. J is TRBJ2-6 and V is TRBV18; no reliable D call. Trimming shortened V by 6 bases and J by 0 bases, and 6 bases separated the two germline ends. The germline V gene encodes CDR1 KGHSH and CDR2 LQKENI. The CDR3 has 14 residues.

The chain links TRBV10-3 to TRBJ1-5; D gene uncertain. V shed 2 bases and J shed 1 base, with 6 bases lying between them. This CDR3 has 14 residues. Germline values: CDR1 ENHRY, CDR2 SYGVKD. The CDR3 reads CAISERESNQPQHF. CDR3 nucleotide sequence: TGTGCCATCAGTGAGCGAGAAAGCAATCAGCCCCAGCATTTT.

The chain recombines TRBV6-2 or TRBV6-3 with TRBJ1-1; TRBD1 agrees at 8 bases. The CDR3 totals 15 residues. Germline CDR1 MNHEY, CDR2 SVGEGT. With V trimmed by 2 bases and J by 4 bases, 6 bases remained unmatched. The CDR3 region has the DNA TGTGCCAGCAGTTACCGGACAGGGTTTGGCACTGAAGCTTTCTTT. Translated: CASSYRTGFGTEAFF.